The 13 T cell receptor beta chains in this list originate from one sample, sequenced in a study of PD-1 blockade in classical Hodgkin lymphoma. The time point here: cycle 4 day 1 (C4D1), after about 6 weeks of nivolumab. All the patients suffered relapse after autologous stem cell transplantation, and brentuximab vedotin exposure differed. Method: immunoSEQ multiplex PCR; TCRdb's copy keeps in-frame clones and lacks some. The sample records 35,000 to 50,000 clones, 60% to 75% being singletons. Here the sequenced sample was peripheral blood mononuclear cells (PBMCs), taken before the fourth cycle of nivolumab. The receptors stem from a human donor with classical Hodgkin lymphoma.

Written as DNA, the CDR3 is TGCGCCAGCAGCTTGGGGCGCTCCGGGGCCTTAAATGAAAAACTGTTTTTT. This sequence encodes CASSLGRSGALNEKLFF. The rearrangement joins TRBV5-1 to TRBJ1-4; D is possibly TRBD1 (5 bases). Germline V gives CDR1 SGHRS, CDR2 YFSETQ. Trimming cost V 0 bases and J 5 bases, with 17 bases left between them. This CDR3 region has 17 residues.

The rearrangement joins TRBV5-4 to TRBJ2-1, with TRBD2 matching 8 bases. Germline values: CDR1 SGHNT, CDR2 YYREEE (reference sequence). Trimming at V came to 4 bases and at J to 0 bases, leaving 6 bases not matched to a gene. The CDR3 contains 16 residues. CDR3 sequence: CASSPELADSYNEQFF. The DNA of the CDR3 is TGTGCCAGCAGCCCAGAACTAGCGGACTCCTACAATGAGCAGTTCTTC.

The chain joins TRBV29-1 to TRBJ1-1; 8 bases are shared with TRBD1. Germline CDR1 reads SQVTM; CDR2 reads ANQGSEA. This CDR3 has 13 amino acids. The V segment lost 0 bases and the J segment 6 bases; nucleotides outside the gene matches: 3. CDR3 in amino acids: CSVEETGVAEAFF. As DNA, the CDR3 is TGCAGCGTTGAAGAGACAGGGGTGGCTGAAGCTTTCTTT.

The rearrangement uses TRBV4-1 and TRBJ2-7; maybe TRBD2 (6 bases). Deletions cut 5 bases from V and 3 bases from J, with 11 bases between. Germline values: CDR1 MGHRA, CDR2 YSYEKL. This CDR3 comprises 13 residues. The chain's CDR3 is CASSKSGYYEQYF. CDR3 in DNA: TGCGCCAGCAGCAAGAGCGGGTACTACGAGCAGTACTTC.

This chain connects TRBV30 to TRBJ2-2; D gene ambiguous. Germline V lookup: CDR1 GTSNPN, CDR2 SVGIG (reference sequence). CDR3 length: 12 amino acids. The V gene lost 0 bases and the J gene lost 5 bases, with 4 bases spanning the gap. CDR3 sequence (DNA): TGTGCCTGGAGTGTACATACCGGGGAGCTGTTTTTT. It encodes CAWSVHTGELFF. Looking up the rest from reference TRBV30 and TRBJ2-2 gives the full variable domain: SQTIHQWPATLVQPVGSPLSLECTVEGTSNPNLYWYRQAAGRGLQLLFYSVGIGQISSEVPQNLSASRPQDRQFILSSKKLLLSDSGFYLCAWSVHTGELFFGEGSRLTVL.

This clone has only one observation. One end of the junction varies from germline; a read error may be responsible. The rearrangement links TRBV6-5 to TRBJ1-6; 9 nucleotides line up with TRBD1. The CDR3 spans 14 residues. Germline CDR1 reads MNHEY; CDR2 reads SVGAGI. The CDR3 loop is CTSSWDRAKSPLHF. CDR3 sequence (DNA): TGTACCAGCAGTTGGGACAGGGCTAAATCACCCCTCCACTTT.

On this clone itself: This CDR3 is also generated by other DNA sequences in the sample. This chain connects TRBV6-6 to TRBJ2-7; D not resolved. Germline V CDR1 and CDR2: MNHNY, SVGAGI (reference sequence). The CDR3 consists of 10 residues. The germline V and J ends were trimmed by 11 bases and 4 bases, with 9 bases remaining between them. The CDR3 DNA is TGTGCCTCGGTAGGTTACGAGCAGTACTTC. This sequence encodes CASVGYEQYF.

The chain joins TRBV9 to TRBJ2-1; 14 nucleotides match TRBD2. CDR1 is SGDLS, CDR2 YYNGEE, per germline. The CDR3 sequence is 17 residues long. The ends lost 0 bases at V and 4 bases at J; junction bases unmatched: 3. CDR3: CASSVGGTSGRYNEQFF. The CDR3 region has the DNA TGTGCCAGCAGCGTAGGCGGGACTAGCGGGAGATACAATGAGCAGTTCTTC. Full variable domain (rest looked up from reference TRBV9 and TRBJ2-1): DSGVTQTPKHLITATGQRVTLRCSPRSGDLSVYWYQQSLDQGLQFLIQYYNGEERAKGNILERFSAQQFPDLHSELNLSSLELGDSALYFCASSVGGTSGRYNEQFFGPGTRLTVL.

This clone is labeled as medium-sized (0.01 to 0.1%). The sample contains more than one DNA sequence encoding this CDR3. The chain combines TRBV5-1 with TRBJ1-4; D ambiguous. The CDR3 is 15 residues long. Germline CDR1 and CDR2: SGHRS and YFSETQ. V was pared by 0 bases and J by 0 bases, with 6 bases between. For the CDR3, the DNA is TGCGCCAGCAGCTTGGGCCGATCAACTAATGAAAAACTGTTTTTT. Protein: CASSLGRSTNEKLFF.

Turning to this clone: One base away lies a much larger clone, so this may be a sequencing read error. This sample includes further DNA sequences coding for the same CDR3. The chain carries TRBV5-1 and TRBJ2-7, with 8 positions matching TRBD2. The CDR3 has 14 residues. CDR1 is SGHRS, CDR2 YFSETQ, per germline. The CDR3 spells CASGTGGPVYEQYF. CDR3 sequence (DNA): TGCGCCAGCGGTACGGGAGGGCCGGTCTACGAGCAGTATTTC.

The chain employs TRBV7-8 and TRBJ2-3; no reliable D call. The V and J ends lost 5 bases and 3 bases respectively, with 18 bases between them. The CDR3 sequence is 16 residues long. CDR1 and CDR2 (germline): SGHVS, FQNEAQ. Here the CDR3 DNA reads TGTGCCAGCAGCACCCAAAGTCGGATAAGTACAGATACGCAGTATTTT. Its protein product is CASSTQSRISTDTQYF.

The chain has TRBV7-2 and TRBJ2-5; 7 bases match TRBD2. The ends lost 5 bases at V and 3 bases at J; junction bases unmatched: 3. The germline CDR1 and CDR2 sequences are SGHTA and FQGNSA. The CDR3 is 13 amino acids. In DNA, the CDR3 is TGTGCCAGCAGCGGGGGGGTAAAAGAGACCCAGTACTTC. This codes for CASSGGVKETQYF.

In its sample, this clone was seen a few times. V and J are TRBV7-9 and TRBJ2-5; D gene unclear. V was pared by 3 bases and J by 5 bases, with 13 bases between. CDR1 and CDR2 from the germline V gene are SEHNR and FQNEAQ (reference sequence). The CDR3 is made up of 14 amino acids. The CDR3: CASSFGPLGETQYF. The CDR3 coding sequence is TGTGCCAGCAGCTTCGGACCGCTCGGGGAGACCCAGTACTTC.